The text below deals with one TCR beta chain. Some clones are missing from TCRdb's copy, which holds only in-frame ones; the method was immunoSEQ multiplex PCR. The sample yields 11,000 to 15,000 clones, 50% to 55% seen once. The record originates from a study of cytotoxic CD8 clonotypes in ibrutinib-treated CLL. V lost 2 bases to trimming and J lost 2 bases, with 12 bases between them. This CDR3 contains 15 residues. Germline CDR1 SGHDT, CDR2 YYEEEE. The V call is TRBV5-6, the J call TRBJ2-3, with a possible D match to TRBD2 (5 bases). Sequenced here: PBMCs, sampled at a roughly 24-month disease-progression time point, from a patient treated with ibrutinib. The clonotype originates from a human donor with chronic lymphocytic leukemia. In nucleotides, the CDR3 is TGTGCCAGCAGCTTAGTTCAGCGGAACACAGATACGCAGTATTTT. Its translation: CASSLVQRNTDTQYF.